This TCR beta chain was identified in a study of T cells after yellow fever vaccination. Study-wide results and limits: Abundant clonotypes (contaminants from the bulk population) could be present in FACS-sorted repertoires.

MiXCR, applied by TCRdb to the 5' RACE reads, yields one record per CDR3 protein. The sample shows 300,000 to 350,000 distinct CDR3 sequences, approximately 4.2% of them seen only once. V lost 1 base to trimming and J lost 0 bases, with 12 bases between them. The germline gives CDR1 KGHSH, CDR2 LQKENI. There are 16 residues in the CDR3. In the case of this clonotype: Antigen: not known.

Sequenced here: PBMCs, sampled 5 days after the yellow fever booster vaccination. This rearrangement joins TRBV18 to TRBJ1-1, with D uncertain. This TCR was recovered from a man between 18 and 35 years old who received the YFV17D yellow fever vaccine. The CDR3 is CASSPLVGQMNTEAFF. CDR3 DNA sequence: TGTGCCAGCTCACCACTGGTTGGGCAGATGAACACTGAAGCTTTCTTT. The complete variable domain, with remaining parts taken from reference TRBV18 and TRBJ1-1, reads NAGVMQNPRHLVRRRGQEARLRCSPMKGHSHVYWYRQLPEEGLKFMVYLQKENIIDESGMPKERFSAEFPKEGPSILRIQQVVRGDSAAYFCASSPLVGQMNTEAFFGQGTRLTVV.